The 4 T cell receptor beta chains presented below share a single source sample, sequenced in a study of shared clonotypes between healthy human individuals. Assay used: immunoSEQ multiplex PCR; TCRdb lists only in-frame clones, some missing. The sample has hundreds of thousands of clones; 90% to 97% are singletons. CD45RO-negative cells were positively selected for CCR7, leaving out terminally differentiated effector memory CD45RA+ cells. The sequencing input was naive CD8+ T cells sorted from blood. The receptors shown here come from a young woman in good health.

The chain is built from TRBV11-2 and TRBJ2-3; D call uncertain. Germline V gene sequence: CDR1 SGHAT, CDR2 FQNNGV. V was clipped by 3 bases and J by 1 base, with 5 bases between them. This CDR3 region has 13 residues. CDR3 coding DNA: TGTGCCAGCAGCTTCCTACGCACAGATACGCAGTATTTT. The encoded protein is CASSFLRTDTQYF.

V usage is TRBV6-6 and J usage is TRBJ2-1, with D maybe TRBD1 (5 bases). CDR1 and CDR2 (germline): MNHNY, SVGAGI (reference sequence). The CDR3 contains 15 residues. The ends were cut back, 6 bases at V and 7 bases at J, with 19 bases in the middle. The CDR3 coding sequence is TGTGCCAGCAGCCCCGGACATGGCCTGGGAAATGAGCAGTTCTTC. Amino acid sequence: CASSPGHGLGNEQFF.

This clone appeared once. This chain connects TRBV28 to TRBJ2-7, with D possibly being TRBD1 or TRBD2 (6 bases each). Deletions cut 5 bases from V and 2 bases from J, with 19 bases between. This CDR3 is 16 amino acids long. From germline, CDR1 is MDHEN and CDR2 SYDVKM. CDR3 in amino acids: CASSPAGWGAAYEQYF. The CDR3 DNA reads as TGTGCCAGCAGTCCCGCGGGGTGGGGGGCGGCCTACGAGCAGTACTTC.

This clone occurred once. The chain links TRBV7-8 to TRBJ2-2, with a possible D match to TRBD2 (6 bases). CDR1 is SGHVS, CDR2 FQNEAQ, per germline. The CDR3 totals 15 residues. The V gene lost 5 bases and the J gene lost 9 bases, with 19 bases spanning the gap. DNA of the CDR3: TGTGCCAGCAGCCATCCGGGGGAGCGGAGGAGGGAGCTGTTTTTT. Protein product: CASSHPGERRRELFF.